The 26 T cell receptor beta chains below were found in one sample sequenced in a study of T cell changes during pregnancy in multiple sclerosis. Some clones are missing from TCRdb's copy, which holds only in-frame ones; the method was immunoSEQ multiplex PCR. This sample carries more than 25,000 clones, roughly nine tenths of them seen once, and the ten largest clones take around 4.8%. Material: peripheral blood, obtained in the first trimester of pregnancy. The receptors come from a female donor in good health, enrolled as a control in a pregnancy study.

The chain joins TRBV6-5 to TRBJ2-5; D is perhaps TRBD1 (5 bases). Trimming took 6 bases from V and 2 from J, leaving 10 bases between them. Germline V gene lookup returns CDR1 MNHEY and CDR2 SVGAGI. The CDR3 has 13 residues. The DNA of the CDR3 is TGTGCCAGCAGAGGGCAGGGACAAGAGACCCAGTACTTC. Protein sequence: CASRGQGQETQYF.

J is TRBJ2-6 and V is TRBV6-5; no clear D gene. Deletions cut 8 bases from V and 0 bases from J, with 11 bases between. Germline V CDR1 and CDR2: MNHEY, SVGAGI. The CDR3 sequence is 15 residues long. CDR3 sequence reads: CASGSTDSGANVLTF. The CDR3 nucleotides are TGTGCCAGCGGGTCAACAGACTCTGGGGCCAACGTCCTGACTTTC.

The chain links TRBV18 to TRBJ1-5, with TRBD1 matching over 7 bases. The CDR3 is made up of 16 amino acids. V shed 3 bases, J shed 2 bases, and the junction held 7 bases outside the gene matches. Germline V CDR1 and CDR2: KGHSH, LQKENI. In DNA form, the CDR3 reads TGTGCCAGCTCACCCAGACAGGGTGGCGGCAATCAGCCCCAGCATTTT. Translated: CASSPRQGGGNQPQHF.

This chain uses TRBV12-5 with TRBJ1-1, with TRBD1 matching 8 bases. Germline V gene sequence: CDR1 LGHNT, CDR2 FRNRAP. This CDR3 has 14 residues. Unmatched junction bases numbered 4, after V lost 3 bases and J lost 4 bases. The CDR3 protein is CASGLGQGITEAFF. The CDR3, as DNA: TGTGCTAGTGGTTTAGGACAGGGTATCACTGAAGCTTTCTTT.

The V call is TRBV4-2, the J call TRBJ2-7; 7 bases are shared with TRBD2. CDR3 size: 15 residues. Trimming cost V 4 bases and J 3 bases; bases outside gene matches: 9. Germline V gene data show CDR1 as LGHNA and CDR2 as YNFKEQ. The CDR3 spells CASSPSAGVNYEQYF. CDR3 sequence (DNA): TGTGCCAGCAGCCCGTCGGCGGGAGTTAACTACGAGCAGTACTTC.

The chain employs TRBV2 and TRBJ1-1, with 7 bases lining up with TRBD1. The V and J ends lost 5 bases and 11 bases, in that order; junction bases with no gene match: 14. The germline V gene encodes CDR1 SNHLY and CDR2 FYNNEI. There are 14 residues in the CDR3. The CDR3: CASSLTGTLGVAFF. The CDR3 bases are TGTGCCAGCAGTTTGACAGGGACCTTGGGTGTCGCTTTCTTT.

The chain uses TRBV4-1 and TRBJ2-7; TRBD1 matches 7 bases. J was trimmed by 1 base and V by 0 bases; bases with no gene match: 6. There are 16 residues in the CDR3. The germline gives CDR1 MGHRA, CDR2 YSYEKL. CDR3 protein: CASSQDGAGGSYEQYF. CDR3 nucleotides: TGCGCCAGCAGCCAAGATGGGGCAGGGGGATCCTACGAGCAGTACTTC.

A word on this clone: At one of its ends the junction is not consistent with the germline gene, which may arise from a read error. The V gene is TRBV19, the J gene TRBJ2-4; 8 bases are shared with TRBD1. Germline lookup yields CDR1 LNHDA and CDR2 SQIVND (reference sequence). CDR3 length equals 15 residues. The CDR3 DNA reads TGTGCCAGTAGTATCTCGGGACAGGCCAGAAACATTCAGTACTTC. Amino acid sequence: CASSISGQARNIQYF.

The rearrangement uses TRBV11-3 and TRBJ1-1; 8 positions match TRBD1. The germline V gene has CDR1 SGHNT and CDR2 YENEEA. The CDR3 has 14 residues. J gave up 1 base and V 6 bases, and 4 bases lay outside the gene matches. The DNA for the CDR3 is TGTGCCAGCAGAGAGACAGGGGAGAACACTGAAGCTTTCTTT. It encodes CASRETGENTEAFF.

This clone has a single count. The chain joins TRBV5-1 to TRBJ2-1, with 7 bases that match TRBD1. V dropped 0 bases and J dropped 3; count of bases not matched to a gene: 0. The CDR3 has 14 residues. Germline loops: CDR1 SGHRS, CDR2 YFSETQ. This chain's CDR3 is CASSLGQGYNEQFF. CDR3 in DNA: TGCGCCAGCAGCTTGGGACAGGGCTACAATGAGCAGTTCTTC.

The chain is built from TRBV7-8 and TRBJ2-5, with 14 positions matching TRBD2. This CDR3 contains 18 residues. Unmatched junction bases numbered 5, after V lost 1 base and J lost 1 base. Germline V lookup: CDR1 SGHVS, CDR2 FQNEAQ. As DNA, the CDR3 is TGTGCCAGCAGCTTAGAGGGACTAGCGGGAGTCTTCCAAGAGACCCAGTACTTC. This encodes CASSLEGLAGVFQETQYF.

The chain joins TRBV21-1 to TRBJ1-5; the table calls TRBD1, which could not be checked here. TRBV21-1 is an annotated pseudogene. The CDR3 is 16 residues long. This chain's CDR3 is CASRPRWGRSNQPQHF. CDR3 bases: TGTGCCAGCAGGCCGAGGTGGGGCCGGAGCAATCAGCCCCAGCATTTT.

This clone occurred once. V and J are TRBV7-8 and TRBJ2-5; TRBD2 aligns across 12 bases. The CDR3 consists of 15 residues. The germline V gene encodes CDR1 SGHVS and CDR2 FQNEAQ. V lost 5 bases, J lost 5 bases, and 6 bases stayed unmatched. CDR3 in amino acids: CASSRILAGGETQYF. The CDR3 DNA reads as TGTGCCAGCAGCAGAATACTAGCGGGGGGCGAGACCCAGTACTTC.

V usage is TRBV5-1 and J usage is TRBJ2-3; maybe TRBD2 (6 bases). The V and J ends lost 5 bases and 7 bases respectively, with 17 bases between them. The CDR3 consists of 14 residues. In germline, CDR1 is SGHRS, CDR2 YFSETQ. DNA of the CDR3: TGCGCCAGCAGTCCCCGCGACGGAGGGAATACGCAGTATTTT. This encodes CASSPRDGGNTQYF.

The chain carries TRBV5-1 and TRBJ1-1, with TRBD1 as a possible D gene (5 bases). V lost 0 bases to trimming and J lost 4 bases, with 7 bases between them. The germline V gene has CDR1 SGHRS and CDR2 YFSETQ. CDR3 length: 13 residues. CDR3 sequence reads: CASSLGQSTEAFF. CDR3 in DNA: TGCGCCAGCAGCTTGGGACAGAGCACTGAAGCTTTCTTT.

The CDR3 DNA reads as TGTGCCAGCAGTGAAGGTGGACAGCGCAATGAGCAGTTCTTC. Translation: CASSEGGQRNEQFF. The rearrangement joins TRBV2 to TRBJ2-1; tentative D call: TRBD1 (6 bases). The germline gives CDR1 SNHLY, CDR2 FYNNEI. CDR3 length: 14 residues. V was pared by 1 base and J by 6 bases, with 10 bases between.

V and J are TRBV2 and TRBJ1-4; possibly TRBD1 for D (6 bases). The CDR3 has 16 amino acids. V shed 8 bases and J shed 2 bases, with 18 bases lying between them. The germline CDR1 and CDR2 sequences are SNHLY and FYNNEI. This chain's CDR3 is CASDRGGRGTNEKLFF. The CDR3 region has the DNA TGTGCCAGCGACCGCGGGGGGCGTGGGACTAATGAAAAACTGTTTTTT.

The V and J genes are TRBV15 and TRBJ1-2; D remains unclear. The V end was cut by 0 bases, the J end by 4 bases, with 9 bases between. The CDR3 covers 14 residues. Germline CDR1 LNHNV, CDR2 YYDKDF (reference sequence). In nucleotides, the CDR3 is TGTGCCACCAGCAGAGATGAGGTGACCTATGGCTACACCTTC. It specifies CATSRDEVTYGYTF.

The V gene is TRBV27, the J gene TRBJ2-1, with D possibly being TRBD1 (5 bases). Trimming stripped 5 bases from V and 9 bases from J, with 17 bases between. The CDR3 loop spans 14 amino acids. CDR1 and CDR2 from the germline V gene are MNHEY and SMNVEV (reference sequence). CDR3 in DNA: TGTGCCAGCAGTCCGTCCGGACACCCCGGTGAGCAGTTCTTC. Encoded protein: CASSPSGHPGEQFF.

The rearrangement links TRBV19 to TRBJ2-3; a weak D match, TRBD2 (6 bases). Trimming took off 5 bases at V and 4 bases at J, with 10 bases between the two ends. Looked up from germline, CDR1 is LNHDA and CDR2 is SQIVND (reference sequence). The CDR3 sequence is 13 residues long. CDR3 in DNA: TGTGCCAGTAGTCCCGGGGGACCAGATACGCAGTATTTT. This encodes CASSPGGPDTQYF.

This clone is deemed medium-sized. The rearrangement joins TRBV5-6 to TRBJ2-1, with 10 bases fitting TRBD2. The germline CDR1 and CDR2 sequences are SGHDT and YYEEEE. This CDR3 spans 15 amino acids. V lost 1 base, J lost 6 bases, and 4 bases stayed unmatched. The CDR3 loop is CASSLLAGVFNEQFF. The DNA for the CDR3 is TGTGCCAGCAGCTTGCTAGCGGGAGTATTCAATGAGCAGTTCTTC. Together with reference TRBV5-6 and TRBJ2-1, the CDR3 gives the full variable domain: DAGVTQSPTHLIKTRGQQVTLRCSPKSGHDTVSWYQQALGQGPQFIFQYYEEEERQRGNFPDRFSGHQFPNYSSELNVNALLLGDSALYLCASSLLAGVFNEQFFGPGTRLTVL.

V is TRBV19 and J is TRBJ1-1; a possible D gene is TRBD1 (5 bases). This CDR3 is built from 14 residues. V was clipped by 3 bases and J by 5 bases, with 13 bases between them. Germline loops: CDR1 LNHDA, CDR2 SQIVND (reference sequence). The CDR3 DNA follows: TGTGCCAGTAGTATTGGGGGGAGCGGGACTGAAGCTTTCTTT. It specifies CASSIGGSGTEAFF.

This clone was recorded once. The chain couples TRBV7-2 to TRBJ2-5; 10 nucleotides line up with TRBD2. CDR1 and CDR2 (germline): SGHTA, FQGNSA. The CDR3 sequence is 15 residues long. Trimming removed 5 bases from V and 5 bases from J; junction bases left unmatched: 8. The CDR3 region is CASSPSGGGEETQYF. CDR3 in DNA: TGTGCCAGCAGCCCCAGCGGGGGGGGAGAGGAGACCCAGTACTTC. Together with reference TRBV7-2 and TRBJ2-5, the CDR3 gives the full variable domain: GAGVSQSPSNKVTEKGKDVELRCDPISGHTALYWYRQSLGQGLEFLIYFQGNSAPDKSGLPSDRFSAERTGGSVSTLTIQRTQQEDSAVYLCASSPSGGGEETQYFGPGTRLLVL.

V and J are TRBV2 and TRBJ2-3; 9 bases are shared with TRBD1. Germline CDR1 and CDR2: SNHLY and FYNNEI. The V segment lost 10 bases and the J segment 3 bases; nucleotides outside the gene matches: 5. This CDR3 is built from 13 residues. The CDR3: CATRQGGTDTQYF. The DNA of the CDR3 is TGTGCCACCCGACAGGGGGGAACAGATACGCAGTATTTT.

The V call is TRBV6-4, the J call TRBJ2-3; 10 bases are shared with TRBD2. Looked up from germline, CDR1 is MRHNA and CDR2 is SNTAGT. The CDR3 is made up of 15 amino acids. V was pared by 5 bases and J by 6 bases, with 8 bases of the junction left unmatched. This CDR3 reads CASSIAGGGADTQYF. The CDR3 DNA reads TGTGCCAGCAGTATAGCGGGAGGAGGGGCCGATACGCAGTATTTT.

This chain uses TRBV5-6 with TRBJ2-1; 13 nucleotides line up with TRBD2. V was clipped by 3 bases and J by 6 bases; unmatched bases: 6. CDR1 and CDR2 (germline): SGHDT, YYEEEE. The CDR3 loop spans 16 amino acids. CDR3 nucleotides: TGTGCCAGCAGCTACCGGACTAGCGGGGGCGGCAATGAGCAGTTCTTC. Encoded protein: CASSYRTSGGGNEQFF.